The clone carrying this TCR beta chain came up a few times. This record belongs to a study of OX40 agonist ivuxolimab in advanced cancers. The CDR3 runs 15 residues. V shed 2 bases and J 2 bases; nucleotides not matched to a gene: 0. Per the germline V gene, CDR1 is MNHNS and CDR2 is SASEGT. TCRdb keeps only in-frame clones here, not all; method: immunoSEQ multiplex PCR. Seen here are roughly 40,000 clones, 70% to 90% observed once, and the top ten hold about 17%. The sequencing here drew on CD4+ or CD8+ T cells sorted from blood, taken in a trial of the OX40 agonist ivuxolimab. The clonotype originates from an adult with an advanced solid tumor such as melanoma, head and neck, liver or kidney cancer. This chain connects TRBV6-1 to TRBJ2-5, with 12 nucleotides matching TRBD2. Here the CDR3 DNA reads TGTGCCAGCAGTGAACTAGCGGGGGGGCAAGAGACCCAGTACTTC. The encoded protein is CASSELAGGQETQYF.